The T cell receptor beta chain described here comes from a study of T cells expressing NK-cell markers (dated by TCRdb to about 2020). About the investigation overall: Fewer than ten donors provided sorted CD3+CD56+NKG2C+, CD3+CD56+NKG2C- and CD3+CD56-NKG2C+ T-cell subsets, whose TCR beta-chain repertoires were profiled. Seven of the eight sequenced donors were HCMV-seropositive and one was HCMV-seronegative. All eight donors whose samples were sequenced were randomly selected healthy volunteers, three of them men and five women. The libraries were sequenced on Illumina HiSeq 2000/2500, MiSeq or NextSeq, producing 2 x 150 bp reads. Findings and caveats that apply to the study as a whole: Those dominant clonotypes were again the most abundant among CD3+CD56-NKG2C+ cells in four donors, at about 25-60.1%. Whether the expanded NKG2C-expressing T cell clones were specific for HCMV antigens was left unclear. In several donors, the dominant CD3+CD56+NKG2C+ clonotypes were among the top 10 CD8+ clonotypes and accounted for roughly 1.0-8% of CD8+ T cells.

A commercial ELISA kit detecting HCMV-specific IgG in serum was used to determine HCMV serostatus. Ficoll density gradient centrifugation was used to isolate peripheral blood mononuclear cells from blood. Looking up the germline V gene yields CDR1 SGHRS and CDR2 YFSETQ. Including cysteine and phenylalanine, the CDR3 has 14 amino acids. The DNA is unrecorded. With respect to this clonotype: The specificity of this receptor is unknown.

The reads were generated on an Illumina HiSeq 2000. TCR beta cDNA libraries were made by 5'RACE template switching that added a universal primer site and unique molecular identifiers. cDNA synthesis was primed from the TCR beta constant segment and was followed by two successive PCR amplification steps. The source study handled its data this way. MIGEC was used to demultiplex reads and group the reads by UMI, and MiTCR was used to assemble and quantify clonotypes. To exclude erroneous sequences, only TCR cDNA sequences supported by at least two reads were retained. The tcR package was used for downstream repertoire analysis, with clonotypes matched between fractions based on CDR3 nucleotide sequence plus V segment. VDJmatch was used to annotate antigen specificity against VDJdb, with one amino acid substitution allowed in CDR3. TCRdb reprocessed the reads, and each CDR3 protein sequence is entered once, without DNA. The V and J calls reflect TCRdb's pipeline rather than the authors' work. This specimen's table enumerates some 440,000 distinct CDR3 sequences. The top ten clonotypes cover more than 1.4% of the sample.

Recombination joined TRBV5-1 with TRBJ1-1; TCRdb's D call of TRBD1 is untestable without DNA. This clonotype originated in a woman aged 45 to 65 in good health. Donor details come from another sample of the same person, matched by shared clones. The material sequenced was blood T cells: a sorted CD56 or NKG2C T cell subset, CD4+ or CD8+ T cells, or bulk PBMC T cells (not recorded which). The CDR3 region has the sequence CASSPSTENTEAFF. Supplemented by the reference TRBV5-1 and TRBJ1-1 proteins around the CDR3, the complete variable domain is KAGVTQTPRYLIKTRGQQVTLSCSPISGHRSVSWYQQTPGQGLQFLFEYFSETQRNKGNFPGRFSGRQFSNSRSEMNVSTLELGDSALYLCASSPSTENTEAFFGQGTRLTVV.